These T cell receptor beta chains were read from a single sample in a study of blood T cells in healthy people across ages. TCRdb itself ran the 5' RACE reads through MiXCR, one entry per CDR3 protein. The sample lists nearly 800,000 distinct CDR3 sequences; 45% to 70% were seen once. Sequencing used blood. The receptors stem from a middle-aged man in good health. The CDR3 runs from the conserved cysteine through the conserved F or W. A D gene is named only where the DNA matches it firmly. Size is stated for part of the rows, as once, few or many counts, or as a class when the clone is expanded.

v_call	clone_size	j_call	d_call	cdr3_nt	cdr3_aa
TRBV24-1	-	TRBJ2-1	TRBD1	TGTGCCACGGACAGGGGGCTAGGCTACAATGAGCAGTTCTTC	CATDRGLGYNEQFF
TRBV30	-	TRBJ2-1	TRBD2	TGTGCCTCTTCCCCTAGCGGGGGGGCTTTTGAGCAGTTCTTC	CASSPSGGAFEQFF
TRBV12-3/TRBV12-4	few	TRBJ2-5	-	TGTGCCAGCAGTTCACCAGGGGTTGGTCGGGAGACCCAGTACTTC	CASSSPGVGRETQYF
TRBV20-1	-	TRBJ2-2	TRBD1	TGCAGTGCTAACCGGGACAGGGTTTCGGGGGAGCTGTTTTTT	CSANRDRVSGELFF
TRBV10-3	few	TRBJ1-6	-	TGTGCCATCAGTGAGGGCAGCCGTTCACCCCTCCACTTT	CAISEGSRSPLHF
TRBV28	-	TRBJ2-5	-	TGTGCCAGCAGGTCCCCGTTGCCCCAAGAGACCCAGTACTTC	CASRSPLPQETQYF
TRBV11-3	once	TRBJ2-1	-	TGTGCCAGCAGCTTCAGGATGCCCGCCGTTGAGGAGCAGTTCTTC	CASSFRMPAVEEQFF
TRBV27	-	TRBJ2-4	-	TGTGCCAGCAGTGGCAAGGGGACCCGAGTTGATGAGCAGTACTTC	CASSGKGTRVDEQYF
TRBV29-1	-	TRBJ1-2	TRBD1	TGCAGCGTAGGACAGGGGCGCATCTATGGCTACACCTTC	CSVGQGRIYGYTF
TRBV7-2	-	TRBJ1-2	TRBD1	TGTGCCAGCAGCTTATTCGGGGACAGGGTTGGCTACACCTTC	CASSLFGDRVGYTF
TRBV6-1	-	TRBJ2-5	-	TGTGCCGGCTCCGTTATACTAGTTGAGACCCAGTACTTC	CAGSVILVETQYF
TRBV12-3/TRBV12-4	-	TRBJ2-7	-	TGTGCCAGCAGCCAAGGACAGAGGTACGAGCAGTACTTC	CASSQGQRYEQYF
TRBV4-1	-	TRBJ2-7	-	TGCGCCAGCAGCCAAGCCCTAACAGAGAGCTCCTACGAGCAGTACTTC	CASSQALTESSYEQYF
TRBV7-9	-	TRBJ1-1	-	TGTGCCAGCAGCTTAGCTCCCCCAAACACTGAAGCTTTCTTT	CASSLAPPNTEAFF
TRBV27	-	TRBJ2-5	-	TGTGCCAGCAGTTGGCAACGGGCTCAAGAGACCCAGTACTTC	CASSWQRAQETQYF
TRBV24-1	-	TRBJ2-5	-	TGTGCCACCAGTGAAGATAGCAGGGCTTTGGAGACCCAGTACTTC	CATSEDSRALETQYF
TRBV6-1	few	TRBJ2-7	TRBD2	TGTGCCAGCAGTGAAGAAAGACTAGCCCACGAGCAGTACTTC	CASSEERLAHEQYF
TRBV14	-	TRBJ2-7	-	TGTGCCAGCAGCCAAGACCTCAGGGGTGGCAACGAGCAGTACTTC	CASSQDLRGGNEQYF
TRBV4-3	-	TRBJ2-4	-	TGCGCCAGCAGCCAAGACAGCGGAGGGCAGGGGAAAAACATTCAGTACTTC	CASSQDSGGQGKNIQYF
TRBV4-1	many	TRBJ2-3	TRBD2	TGCGCCAGCAGATGGACTAGCGGGTCTGATACGCAGTATTTT	CASRWTSGSDTQYF
TRBV27	-	TRBJ2-7	TRBD1	TGTGCCAGCCGGGACAGGGCCCACGAGCAGTACTTC	CASRDRAHEQYF
TRBV11-2	few	TRBJ1-2	-	TGTGCCAGCAGCGAAGAGGCCCGCTATGGCTACACCTTC	CASSEEARYGYTF
TRBV28	few	TRBJ2-7	TRBD2	TGTGCCAGCAGTGCTAGCGGGGGCTCTCCTCTCTACGAGCAGTACTTC	CASSASGGSPLYEQYF
TRBV2	few	TRBJ2-3	-	TGTGCCAGCAGTGAAGAGACTAGCACAGATACGCAGTATTTT	CASSEETSTDTQYF
TRBV20-1	-	TRBJ2-1	TRBD2	TGCAGTGCTTACATAGCGGGAGGGCCCTACAATGGGCAGTTCTTC	CSAYIAGGPYNGQFF
TRBV10-3	few	TRBJ2-5	TRBD1	TGTGCCATCAGTGACTCTAGGACAGGGGGCGGAGAGACCCAGTACTTC	CAISDSRTGGGETQYF
TRBV9	few	TRBJ2-3	-	TGTGCCAGCAGCGTTCAAGATACGCAGTATTTT	CASSVQDTQYF
TRBV4-2	once	TRBJ1-1	-	TGTGCCAGCAGCCAAGATCTTCGGGAATCGGCTGAAGCTTTCTTT	CASSQDLRESAEAFF
TRBV27	few	TRBJ1-6	-	TGTGCCAGCAAAAACGACCCCAATTCACCCCTCCACTTT	CASKNDPNSPLHF
TRBV7-2	many	TRBJ1-1	-	TGTGCCAGCAGCTTAACCGGGGGGACTGAAGCTTTCTTT	CASSLTGGTEAFF
TRBV9	-	TRBJ1-5	-	TGTGCCAGCAGCGTAGACGGGGGCTTTGGCAATCGGCCCCAGCATTTT	CASSVDGGFGNRPQHF
TRBV5-1	once	TRBJ2-5	TRBD1	TGCGCCAGCAGCAGGGGGCACGGTGAGACCCAGTACTTC	CASSRGHGETQYF
TRBV20-1	-	TRBJ1-6	TRBD1	TGCAGTGCTAACAGGGGAGTCACCTATAATTCACCCCTCCACTTT	CSANRGVTYNSPLHF
TRBV28	once	TRBJ2-7	-	TGTGCCAGCAACGATTCGGGGCAGACCTACGAGCAGTACTTC	CASNDSGQTYEQYF
TRBV10-3	-	TRBJ2-3	-	TGTGCCATCGGTGAGTCGAGGAACACAGATACGCAGTATTTT	CAIGESRNTDTQYF
TRBV6-5	-	TRBJ1-1	-	TGTGCCAGCAGTTACCAGACGGTGAACACTGAAGCTTTCTTT	CASSYQTVNTEAFF
TRBV24-1	-	TRBJ2-3	-	TGTGCCACCAGTAGACAGAGCACAGATACGCAGTATTTT	CATSRQSTDTQYF
TRBV12-3/TRBV12-4	few	TRBJ2-7	-	TGTGCCAGCAGTTATACAGGTTACGAGCAGTACTTC	CASSYTGYEQYF
TRBV2	-	TRBJ2-7	TRBD1	TGTGCCAGCAGTGAAGTGACAGGGTTCTACGAGCAGTACTTC	CASSEVTGFYEQYF
TRBV6-2/TRBV6-3	-	TRBJ2-1	TRBD2	TGTGCCAGCAGTCGCCTTCCTCTACTAGCGGGGACCTACAATGAGCAGTTCTTC	CASSRLPLLAGTYNEQFF
TRBV7-3	few	TRBJ2-1	-	TGTGCCAGCAGCTCGGACCTTCCTAATGAGCAGTTCTTC	CASSSDLPNEQFF
TRBV7-6	-	TRBJ2-2	-	TGTGCCAGCAGCTACTCTAGCTTTGGTGACACCGGGGAGCTGTTTTTT	CASSYSSFGDTGELFF
TRBV7-2	few	TRBJ1-2	-	TGTGCCAGCAGCTTACCCGATGCACGGGGCTACACCTTC	CASSLPDARGYTF
TRBV14	-	TRBJ2-1	TRBD2	TGTGCCAGCAGCCAAGAAATGGGAGCAGCGGGAGGGCATGGAAATGAGCAGTTCTTC	CASSQEMGAAGGHGNEQFF
TRBV27	-	TRBJ2-7	TRBD2	TGTGCCAGCAGTTCATTAGCGGGAGATCACTACGAGCAGTACTTC	CASSSLAGDHYEQYF